The 4 T cell receptor beta chains reported below all come from one sample, sequenced in a study of T cell responses to AZD1222 COVID-19 vaccine. Clones were read by immunoSEQ multiplex PCR, and TCRdb kept only the in-frame ones, dropping some. Among some 150,000 clones listed, about 92% were seen once. The starting material was peripheral blood, obtained 28 days after the second AZD1222 dose. The origin of the receptors is an adult who received the AZD1222 COVID-19 vaccine.

The chain carries TRBV28 and TRBJ1-3, with 9 nucleotides matching TRBD1. Germline assignment: CDR1 MDHEN and CDR2 SYDVKM. V was clipped by 6 bases and J by 0 bases; unmatched bases: 6. The length of the CDR3 is 16 residues. The CDR3: CASSWDRVGSGNTIYF. DNA for the CDR3: TGTGCCAGCAGCTGGGACAGGGTCGGCTCTGGAAACACCATATATTTT.

V usage is TRBV7-2 and J usage is TRBJ2-5; D not certain. Between the trimmed V and J ends, which lost 0 bases and 6 bases, there was a span of 14 bases. Germline assignment: CDR1 SGHTA and CDR2 FQGNSA. The CDR3 contains 15 residues. DNA of the CDR3: TGTGCCAGCAGCTTAGCGGTTGGGGTGGGGAAGACCCAGTACTTC. Translated: CASSLAVGVGKTQYF.

The table lists this clone with a few counts. The V call is TRBV9, the J call TRBJ1-5; D gene ambiguous. Per germline, CDR1 SGDLS and CDR2 YYNGEE. Trimming shortened V by 0 bases and J by 5 bases, and 12 bases separated the two germline ends. The CDR3 has 15 residues. The CDR3 coding sequence is TGTGCCAGCAGCGTAGGCGTGGCGGGTGATCAGCCCCAGCATTTT. It specifies CASSVGVAGDQPQHF.

This clone came up a few times. The CDR3 spells CASSGLGQGAYTQYF. The CDR3 DNA sequence: TGTGCCAGCAGCGGTCTGGGACAGGGGGCCTATACGCAGTATTTT. The chain is built from TRBV28 and TRBJ2-3; 12 nucleotides agree with TRBD1. This CDR3 region has 15 residues. The trim removed 6 bases at V and 7 bases at J, leaving 8 bases unmatched. Germline values: CDR1 MDHEN, CDR2 SYDVKM.